This TCR beta chain was sequenced in a study of sequential checkpoint blockade in melanoma. Across the study: Maintenance nivolumab came after either treatment sequence.

Specified treatment: randomized to nivolumab then ipilimumab (arm A) or the reverse (arm B). Produced via immunoSEQ multiplex PCR; TCRdb's table is partial and in-frame only. The sample holds about 21,000 clones, approximately 80% seen once. The count of this clone is one. The CDR3 extends over 15 amino acids. The V gene's germline CDR1 is MGHRA and CDR2 YSYEKL. V lost 4 bases and J 5 bases, leaving 18 bases between the germline ends. Material: CD8+ T cells sorted from blood (inferred from file names), obtained from a patient given nivolumab and ipilimumab in sequence. This clonotype originated in a human donor with melanoma. The chain is built from TRBV4-1 and TRBJ2-7; D is perhaps TRBD2 (6 bases). CDR3 sequence reads: CASSPHHGSSDEQYF. The CDR3 nucleotides read TGCGCCAGCAGCCCGCACCACGGGAGTTCAGACGAGCAGTACTTC.